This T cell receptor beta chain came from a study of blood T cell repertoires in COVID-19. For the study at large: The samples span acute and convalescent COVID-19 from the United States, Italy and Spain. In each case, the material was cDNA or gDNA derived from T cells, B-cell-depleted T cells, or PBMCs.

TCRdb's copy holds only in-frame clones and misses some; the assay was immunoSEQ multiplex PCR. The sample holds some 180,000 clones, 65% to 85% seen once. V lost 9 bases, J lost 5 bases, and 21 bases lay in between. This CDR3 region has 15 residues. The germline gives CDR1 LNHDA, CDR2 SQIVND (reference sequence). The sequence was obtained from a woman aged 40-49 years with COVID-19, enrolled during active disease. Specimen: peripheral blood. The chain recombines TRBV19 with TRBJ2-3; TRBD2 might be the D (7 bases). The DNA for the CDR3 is TGTGCCAGCCGACCTTTCGGGGGGCAGCAAGATACGCAGTATTTT. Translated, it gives CASRPFGGQQDTQYF.